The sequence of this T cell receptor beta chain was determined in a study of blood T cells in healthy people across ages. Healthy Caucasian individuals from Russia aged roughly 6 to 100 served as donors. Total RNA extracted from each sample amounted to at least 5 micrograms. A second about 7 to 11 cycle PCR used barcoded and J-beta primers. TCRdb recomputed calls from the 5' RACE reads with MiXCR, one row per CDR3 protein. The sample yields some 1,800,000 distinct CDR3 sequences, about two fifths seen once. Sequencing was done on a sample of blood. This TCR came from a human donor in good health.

CDR3 protein: CASSLSAGVDTQYF. CDR3 nucleotides: TGTGCCAGCAGCTTATCCGCGGGGGTAGATACGCAGTATTTT. The chain links TRBV11-2 to TRBJ2-3, with 7 nucleotides matching TRBD2. After removal of 2 bases from V and 5 bases from J, the junction contained 4 bases not matched to a gene. The CDR3 covers 14 residues. CDR1 SGHAT and CDR2 FQNNGV come from the germline V gene. The complete variable domain, with remaining parts taken from reference TRBV11-2 and TRBJ2-3, reads EAGVAQSPRYKIIEKRQSVAFWCNPISGHATLYWYQQILGQGPKLLIQFQNNGVVDDSQLPKDRFSAERLKGVDSTLKIQPAKLEDSAVYLCASSLSAGVDTQYFGPGTRLTVL.